This is a list of T cell receptor beta chains from one sample in a study of T cells after yellow fever vaccination. TCRdb used MiXCR to reprocess the 5' RACE reads, holding one entry per CDR3 protein. Of some 560,000 distinct CDR3 sequences in the sample, about a sixth were seen once. Source: PBMCs, taken 5 days after the first yellow fever vaccination. The receptors come from a man younger than 30 who received the YFV17D yellow fever vaccine. CDR3s include the opening cysteine and the closing phenylalanine or tryptophan. The order of the fields is D gene, J gene, V gene, clone size, CDR3 DNA, CDR3 protein. The D gene is left open where the match is weak. A clone size is listed for some rows: how often the clone was seen (once, few, many), or a class if it is expanded.

NA	TRBJ1-5	TRBV12-3/TRBV12-4	few	TGTGCCAGCAGTTTAGACGTGAACCAGCCCCAGCATTTT	CASSLDVNQPQHF
NA	TRBJ1-4	TRBV5-1	NA	TGCGCCAGCAAGCCGTTAACTAATGAAAAACTGTTTTTT	CASKPLTNEKLFF
TRBD2	TRBJ2-3	TRBV5-1	NA	TGCGCCAGCAGCCAAGAGGGACTAGCGGGGGTCAAACCAGATACGCAGTATTTT	CASSQEGLAGVKPDTQYF
NA	TRBJ1-2	TRBV12-3/TRBV12-4	NA	TGTGCCAGCAGCCACAAGAGGCGGAATGGCTACACCTTC	CASSHKRRNGYTF
NA	TRBJ2-1	TRBV7-9	many	TGTGCCAGCAGCTCCTCGGGACTCAGGGGTGAGCAGTTCTTC	CASSSSGLRGEQFF
TRBD2	TRBJ2-2	TRBV7-3	NA	TGTGCCAGCAGCTTCGGGGGGACTAGCGCCACCGGGGAGCTGTTTTTT	CASSFGGTSATGELFF
TRBD1	TRBJ2-1	TRBV7-8	few	TGTGCCAGCAGCTTAGACGGACAGGGGACATACAATGAGCAGTTCTTC	CASSLDGQGTYNEQFF
TRBD1	TRBJ1-6	TRBV6-2/TRBV6-3	few	TGTGCCAGCAGTTGGACAGGGGGCCGGGCACCCCTCCACTTT	CASSWTGGRAPLHF
TRBD1	TRBJ1-1	TRBV10-3	few	TGTGCCATCAGTATGTGGTTGGGACAGGCGAACACTGAAGCTTTCTTT	CAISMWLGQANTEAFF
NA	TRBJ2-1	TRBV7-9	NA	TGTGCCAGCAGCATAGCCGGCCTAGACAATGAGCAGTTCTTC	CASSIAGLDNEQFF
TRBD1	TRBJ2-3	TRBV29-1	NA	TGCAGCGCTAACGGACAGGGACGCACAGATACGCAGTATTTT	CSANGQGRTDTQYF
NA	TRBJ2-2	TRBV4-3	few	TGCGCCAGCAGCCAAGAACCGGGACTGAACACCGGGGAGCTGTTTTTT	CASSQEPGLNTGELFF
TRBD2	TRBJ2-1	TRBV7-9	few	TGTGCCACAGATGGTAGCGGGGCCAGCTCCTACAATGAGCAGTTCTTC	CATDGSGASSYNEQFF
NA	TRBJ2-7	TRBV20-1	few	TGCAGTGCTCTAGAAGGGTCCTACGAGCAGTACTTC	CSALEGSYEQYF
NA	TRBJ2-2	TRBV15	NA	TGTGCCACCAGCAGAGAACACACCGGGGAGCTGTTTTTT	CATSREHTGELFF
NA	TRBJ1-2	TRBV20-1	many	TGCAGTGCTATTCAGGGAGGTCGGGAGGGCTACACCTTC	CSAIQGGREGYTF
NA	TRBJ2-6	TRBV7-2	few	TGTGCCAGCAGCCCCAGGGCTTCTGGGGCCAACGTCCTGACTTTC	CASSPRASGANVLTF
NA	TRBJ2-4	TRBV12-3/TRBV12-4	few	TGTGCCAGCAGTATTTGGGGGGCAAACATTCAGTACTTC	CASSIWGANIQYF
TRBD1	TRBJ1-4	TRBV5-1	NA	TGCGCCAGCAGCCGTGGGACAGTCTTAAATGAAAAACTGTTTTTT	CASSRGTVLNEKLFF
NA	TRBJ2-1	TRBV3-1	NA	TGTGCCAGCCAGTACACAGGCTCCAGCAATGAGCAGTTCTTC	CASQYTGSSNEQFF
NA	TRBJ2-1	TRBV4-3	NA	TGCGCCAGCACCCGGGACAAGCCTTCTCGTTACAATGAGCAGTTCTTC	CASTRDKPSRYNEQFF
NA	TRBJ2-6	TRBV7-9	NA	TGTGCCAGCACCCCCTCATTGGGGGCCAACGTCCTGACTTTC	CASTPSLGANVLTF
NA	TRBJ2-1	TRBV4-1	NA	TGCGCCAGCAGCCAAGGCGCGTTTCCATACAATGAGCAGTTCTTC	CASSQGAFPYNEQFF
NA	TRBJ1-1	TRBV4-3	NA	TGCGCCAGCAGCCAAGATGTCTTGAAAGGGGAGGTCACTGAAGCTTTCTTT	CASSQDVLKGEVTEAFF
NA	TRBJ2-1	TRBV30	NA	TGTGCCTGGACGACCGGGACTGCAACAACAACGGCCTTCTTC	CAWTTGTATTTAFF
NA	TRBJ1-1	TRBV15	few	TGTGCCACCAGGAGGATCGTGGACACTGAAGCTTTCTTT	CATRRIVDTEAFF
NA	TRBJ2-3	TRBV29-1	NA	TGCAGCGTTGAAGAGACAGGACCAAGGGATACGCAGTATTTT	CSVEETGPRDTQYF
TRBD1	TRBJ1-1	TRBV2	NA	TGTGCCAGCAGTAGGGACAGGGAGGGACCTGAAGCTTTCTTT	CASSRDREGPEAFF
NA	TRBJ2-7	TRBV5-4	NA	TGTGCCAGCAGCTTCGGAAGCGGTTCCTACGAGCAGTACTTC	CASSFGSGSYEQYF
NA	TRBJ1-1	TRBV9	NA	TGTGCCAGCAGCGTAGTCCCGAACACTGAAGCTTTCTTT	CASSVVPNTEAFF
TRBD1	TRBJ1-1	TRBV7-3	few	TGTGCCAGCAGCGCCAGGGGGGGTACTGAAGCTTTCTTT	CASSARGGTEAFF
TRBD1	TRBJ2-7	TRBV5-1	NA	TGCGCCAGCAGCTGGTCTGGGACAGGGGGCTACGAGCAGTACTTC	CASSWSGTGGYEQYF
NA	TRBJ1-5	TRBV19	NA	TGTGCCAGTAGCTTACAGAACAATCAGCCCCAGCATTTT	CASSLQNNQPQHF
TRBD2	TRBJ2-1	TRBV10-3	NA	TGTGCCATCAGTGAGTCGGGGGAGCGGGGGGCTCGATTC	CAISESGERGARF
NA	TRBJ1-3	TRBV7-9	NA	TGTGCCAGCAGCCCCGGCCTCCCGTGGACCATATATTTT	CASSPGLPWTIYF
TRBD1	TRBJ2-3	TRBV7-9	once	TGTGCCAGCAGCTTTCGGGACAGCAGGAATACGCAGTATTTT	CASSFRDSRNTQYF
TRBD1	TRBJ1-5	TRBV2	few	TGTGCCAGCAAGGGACAGGGGGCCGTTCAGCCCCAGCATTTT	CASKGQGAVQPQHF
TRBD1	TRBJ1-1	TRBV20-1	NA	TGCAGTGCTAGAGATGTCCGGACAGGCGGGAACACTGAAGCTTTCTTT	CSARDVRTGGNTEAFF
NA	TRBJ1-2	TRBV7-9	NA	TGTGCCAGCAGCCCAAGGGCCGGTGAAACCTATGGCTACACCTTC	CASSPRAGETYGYTF
TRBD1	TRBJ2-1	TRBV5-6	few	TGTGCCAGCAGGCAACAGGGGGCTCTCTACAATGAGCAGTTCTTC	CASRQQGALYNEQFF
NA	TRBJ2-7	TRBV6-2/TRBV6-3	NA	TGTGCCAGCAGTTGGGGGGGCGACGAGCAGTACTTC	CASSWGGDEQYF
NA	TRBJ1-2	TRBV6-5	few	TGTGCCAGCAGTCTGCCTGGCTATGGCTACACCTTC	CASSLPGYGYTF
TRBD2	TRBJ2-2	TRBV7-2	NA	TGTGCCAGCAGCCCCCGGACTAGCGGGGGGGCCGGGGAGCTGTTTTTT	CASSPRTSGGAGELFF
TRBD1	TRBJ2-3	TRBV25-1	few	TGTGCCAGCAGTAGGGCAGGGGGAGATACGCAGTATTTT	CASSRAGGDTQYF
NA	TRBJ2-7	TRBV6-2/TRBV6-3	NA	TGTGCCAGCAGTTATGATGTTGGACGGAGCTCCTACGAGCAGTACTTC	CASSYDVGRSSYEQYF
TRBD2	TRBJ2-5	TRBV4-1	NA	TGCGCCAGCAGCGAAAGCCCGGGACTAGATCATCAAGAGACCCAGTACTTC	CASSESPGLDHQETQYF
NA	TRBJ2-5	TRBV4-3	NA	TGCGCCAGCAGCCAAGAGTCCGGGGCCCAGTACTTC	CASSQESGAQYF
NA	TRBJ2-2	TRBV6-5	NA	TGTGCCAGCAGTTACCCGCAAGGTGGCGGGGAGCTGTTTTTT	CASSYPQGGGELFF
NA	TRBJ2-1	TRBV4-1	few	TGCGCCAGCAGCTCAGGGGGCGGACCGGGGGGGAATGAGCAGTTCTTC	CASSSGGGPGGNEQFF